This passage covers 5 T cell receptor beta chains from one sample sequenced in a study of cytomegalovirus exposure and HLA in healthy donors. Sequenced by immunoSEQ multiplex PCR; TCRdb stores in-frame clones only, minus some. The sample has around 100,000 clones, roughly 94% seen once. Source material: PBMCs. The receptor source for this set is a woman aged 18-29 years in good health and CMV-seronegative.

The chain is built from TRBV9 and TRBJ2-4; 8 nucleotides match TRBD1. The germline gives CDR1 SGDLS, CDR2 YYNGEE. CDR3 size: 15 residues. V trimming: 1 base; J trimming: 10 bases; junction bases outside the gene matches: 10. Here the CDR3 DNA reads TGTGCCAGCAGCGTATGGCAGGGGGCTCAGGAAATTCAGTACTTC. Amino acid sequence: CASSVWQGAQEIQYF.

The rearrangement joins TRBV9 to TRBJ2-3, with 7 positions matching TRBD2. Trimming removed 1 base from V and 2 bases from J; junction bases left unmatched: 7. This CDR3 region has 16 residues. Germline CDR1 SGDLS, CDR2 YYNGEE. The CDR3 nucleotides are TGTGCCAGCAGCGTACGGGCTAGCGGCTCCACAGATACGCAGTATTTT. Protein: CASSVRASGSTDTQYF.

The sample holds one count of this clone. The J gene is TRBJ2-7, the V gene TRBV30; 9 bases are a match to TRBD1. This CDR3 contains 15 residues. Unmatched junction bases numbered 9, after V lost 2 bases and J lost 4 bases. Germline assignment: CDR1 GTSNPN and CDR2 SVGIG (reference sequence). The chain's CDR3 is CAWSLQGASVYEQYF. The CDR3 region has the DNA TGTGCCTGGAGTTTACAGGGGGCTAGTGTGTACGAGCAGTACTTC.

CDR3 region: CASSEYRGTDEQFF. CDR3 DNA: TGTGCCAGCAGTGAATATCGGGGGACAGATGAGCAGTTCTTC. The chain uses TRBV25-1 and TRBJ2-1; the D gene is possibly TRBD1 (7 bases). V gave up 0 bases and J gave up 8 bases, with 11 bases separating them. Germline V gives CDR1 MGHDK, CDR2 SYGVNS. The CDR3 consists of 14 residues. The full variable domain, completed using reference TRBV25-1 and TRBJ2-1, is EADIYQTPRYLVIGTGKKITLECSQTMGHDKMYWYQQDPGMELHLIHYSYGVNSTEKGDLSSESTVSRIRTEHFPLTLESARPSHTSQYLCASSEYRGTDEQFFGPGTRLTVL.

The chain employs TRBV7-6 and TRBJ2-3, with unresolved D. Germline V gene data show CDR1 as SGHVS and CDR2 as FNYEAQ. The ends were cut back, 1 base at V and 0 bases at J, with 8 bases in the middle. The CDR3 length is 15 residues. The CDR3 sequence: CASSLVPTSTDTQYF. The CDR3, as DNA: TGTGCCAGCAGCTTAGTCCCGACTAGCACAGATACGCAGTATTTT.